Following are 18 T cell receptor beta chains from one sample sequenced in a study of blood T cell repertoires in COVID-19 (dated by TCRdb to 2018 to 2020). The method behind the library was the immunoSEQ multiplex PCR assay. Entries here come from immuneACCESS through TCRdb and include only in-frame sequences with V and J called. Some clones fail to appear in such tables; in the studies checked, an unresolved V gene covers under half of the shortfall, and the cause of the remainder is unknown. Across this sample there are 55,000 to 70,000 clones, with around nine tenths seen only once. In total, the top ten clones hold around 6% of the sample. The specimen was peripheral blood. Every receptor here comes from a human donor in a cohort sampled during active COVID-19.

This clone was seen once. The CDR3: CASSPYGTGVYEQYF. CDR3 in DNA: TGTGCCAGCAGCCCCTATGGGACAGGGGTCTACGAGCAGTACTTC. This chain links TRBV7-3 with TRBJ2-7; 10 positions match TRBD1. V shed 5 bases, J shed 3 bases, and the junction held 7 bases outside the gene matches. Germline CDR1 is SGHTA and CDR2 is FQGTGA. This CDR3 spans 15 amino acids.

V and J are TRBV4-1 and TRBJ2-3, with 8 bases matching TRBD2. CDR1 is MGHRA and CDR2 is YSYEKL in the germline V gene. V shed 2 bases and J 2 bases; nucleotides not matched to a gene: 3. There are 15 residues in the CDR3. The CDR3 region has the DNA TGCGCCAGCAGCCAACCGGGGGGGCCCACAGATACGCAGTATTTT. Encoded protein: CASSQPGGPTDTQYF.

The rearrangement uses TRBV11-2 and TRBJ2-6, with a tentative D call TRBD2 (7 bases). This CDR3 has 19 amino acids. Germline V gene lookup returns CDR1 SGHAT and CDR2 FQNNGV. V shed 4 bases and J shed 0 bases, with 19 bases lying between them. The CDR3 reads CASSSRVIGGPSGANVLTF. CDR3 DNA: TGTGCCAGCAGCTCCCGGGTGATCGGGGGGCCCTCTGGGGCCAACGTCCTGACTTTC.

V gene TRBV19 combines with J gene TRBJ2-7; 9 nucleotides agree with TRBD1. From germline, CDR1 is LNHDA and CDR2 SQIVND (reference sequence). The CDR3 has 15 residues. With V trimmed by 5 bases and J by 6 bases, 11 bases remained unmatched. CDR3 sequence reads: CASSFQPGQGSEQYF. For the CDR3, the DNA is TGTGCCAGTAGTTTCCAACCGGGACAGGGATCCGAGCAGTACTTC.

The chain is built from TRBV27 and TRBJ2-7; no firm D call. The CDR3 contains 16 residues. Germline loops: CDR1 MNHEY, CDR2 SMNVEV (reference sequence). The V end was cut by 0 bases, the J end by 4 bases, with 16 bases between. CDR3 bases: TGTGCCAGCAGTTTATCTTACTCCACCAATTTATACGAGCAGTACTTC. This codes for CASSLSYSTNLYEQYF.

The chain recombines TRBV19 with TRBJ1-2, with D possibly TRBD1 on 5 matching bases. Trimming shortened V by 5 bases and J by 4 bases, and 14 bases separated the two germline ends. This CDR3 contains 14 residues. The germline gives CDR1 LNHDA, CDR2 SQIVND (reference sequence). The CDR3 sequence: CASSETGDPYGYTF. For the CDR3, the DNA is TGTGCCAGTAGTGAGACGGGGGACCCCTATGGCTACACCTTC.

The rearrangement joins TRBV19 to TRBJ1-3; D not resolved. The germline CDR1 and CDR2 sequences are LNHDA and SQIVND (reference sequence). This CDR3 comprises 14 residues. V was trimmed by 3 bases and J by 4 bases, leaving 10 bases between them. The CDR3 spells CASSISATGNTIYF. CDR3 DNA: TGTGCCAGTAGTATCAGCGCTACGGGAAACACCATATATTTT.

This chain joins TRBV19 and TRBJ1-2; D is unclear. Germline assignment: CDR1 LNHDA and CDR2 SQIVND (reference sequence). Trimming removed 3 bases at V and 3 bases at J, with 8 bases between. The CDR3 runs 13 residues. The DNA of the CDR3 is TGTGCCAGTAGTATCGACAAAGACTATGGCTACACCTTC. Protein product: CASSIDKDYGYTF.

This sequence joins TRBV9 and TRBJ2-7; TRBD2 matches at 8 bases. The CDR3 is 14 residues long. Germline V CDR1 and CDR2: SGDLS, YYNGEE. J lost 5 bases, V lost 2 bases, and 6 bases had no gene match. DNA for the CDR3: TGTGCCAGCAGCGTCGGGAGGGCGCAGGACGAGCAGTACTTC. The encoded protein is CASSVGRAQDEQYF.

The genes are TRBV12-5 and TRBJ1-1; 7 bases fit TRBD1. The germline CDR1 and CDR2 sequences are LGHNT and FRNRAP. This CDR3 is built from 16 residues. J gave up 4 bases and V 0 bases, and 8 bases lay outside the gene matches. CDR3 residues: CASGLVLGGMSTEAFF. CDR3 nucleotides: TGTGCTAGTGGTTTGGTACTAGGGGGCATGAGCACTGAAGCTTTCTTT.

The J gene is TRBJ2-7, the V gene TRBV11-2; 10 bases match TRBD1. The CDR3 contains 15 residues. CDR1 is SGHAT and CDR2 is FQNNGV in the germline V gene. V was clipped by 5 bases and J by 6 bases; unmatched bases: 10. CDR3 nucleotides: TGTGCCAGCAGCAAGGGACAGGGGTCAATGAGCGAGCAGTACTTC. It codes for CASSKGQGSMSEQYF.

In regard to this clone: The DNA is left out, because the CDR3 cannot be placed on it with certainty; the CDR3 is given as TCRdb lists it. This chain joins TRBV7-2 and TRBJ2-1; the table's TRBD2 call for D was not verified on the DNA. The CDR3 adds up to 16 amino acids, both ends counted. The germline CDR1 and CDR2 sequences are SGHTA and FQGNSA. The chain's CDR3 is CASSLVTRVASGAVFF.

This clone was found once. The rearrangement joins TRBV5-1 to TRBJ2-7; no firm D call. Germline CDR1 is SGHRS and CDR2 is YFSETQ. Trimming left V 3 bases short and J 3 bases short, with 10 bases between. The length of the CDR3 is 13 residues. The CDR3 sequence: CASSSAENYEQYF. The CDR3 DNA follows: TGCGCCAGCAGCTCCGCGGAAAACTACGAGCAGTACTTC.

The chain is built from TRBV19 and TRBJ1-1; D is ambiguous. The V end was cut by 2 bases, the J end by 11 bases, with 12 bases between. CDR1 and CDR2 (germline): LNHDA, SQIVND (reference sequence). This CDR3 contains 12 residues. DNA of the CDR3: TGTGCCAGTAGTATATGGGCGGGCCGGGCTTTCTTT. Translating it yields CASSIWAGRAFF.

The chain employs TRBV14 and TRBJ1-2; D gene ambiguous. This CDR3 spans 12 amino acids. Trimming took off 2 bases at V and 2 bases at J, with 3 bases between the two ends. Germline CDR1 SGHDN, CDR2 FVKESK. The CDR3 DNA is TGTGCCAGCAGCCAACAAAACTATGGCTACACCTTC. It encodes CASSQQNYGYTF. The entire variable domain, with the rest obtained from reference TRBV14 and TRBJ1-2, is as follows: EAGVTQFPSHSVIEKGQTVTLRCDPISGHDNLYWYRRVMGKEIKFLLHFVKESKQDESGMPNNRFLAERTGGTYSTLKVQPAELEDSGVYFCASSQQNYGYTFGSGTRLTVV.

The chain employs TRBV3-1 (or the pseudogene TRBV3-2) and TRBJ2-5; 9 positions agree with TRBD2. This CDR3 has 16 amino acids. Germline V gene lookup returns CDR1 LGHDT and CDR2 YNNKEL (reference sequence). The junction had 9 bases not matched to a gene; V was cut back by 1 base and J by 6 bases. The DNA for the CDR3 is TGTGCCAGCAGCCAAGGGGCTAGCGGGATACCGAAGACCCAGTACTTC. Amino acids: CASSQGASGIPKTQYF.

V usage is TRBV3-1 (or the pseudogene TRBV3-2) and J usage is TRBJ1-1; maybe TRBD1 (6 bases). Trimming left V 1 base short and J 4 bases short, with 13 bases between. The CDR3 covers 15 residues. CDR1 is LGHDT, CDR2 YNNKEL, per germline (reference sequence). DNA of the CDR3: TGTGCCAGCAGCCAAGCTAGGGGGGGAGGCACTGAAGCTTTCTTT. It translates to CASSQARGGGTEAFF.

The chain recombines TRBV7-3 with TRBJ2-5; 10 bases align to TRBD1. CDR1 is SGHTA, CDR2 FQGTGA, per germline. After removal of 2 bases from V and 2 bases from J, the junction contained 5 bases not matched to a gene. The CDR3 is 16 amino acids. CDR3 nucleotides: TGTGCCAGCAGCTTATCAAGGGACAGGGGTCAAGAGACCCAGTACTTC. This gives the protein CASSLSRDRGQETQYF.